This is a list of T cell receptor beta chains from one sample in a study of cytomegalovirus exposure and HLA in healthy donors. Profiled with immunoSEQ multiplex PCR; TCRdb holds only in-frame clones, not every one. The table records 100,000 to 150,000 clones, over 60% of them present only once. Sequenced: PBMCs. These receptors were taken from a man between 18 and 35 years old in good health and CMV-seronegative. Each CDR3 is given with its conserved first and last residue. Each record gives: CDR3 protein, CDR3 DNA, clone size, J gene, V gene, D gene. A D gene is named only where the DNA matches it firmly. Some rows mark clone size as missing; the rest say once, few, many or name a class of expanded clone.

cdr3_aa: CASSPSGWGNVPFF; cdr3_nt: TGTGCCAGCAGCCCATCGGGGTGGGGAAACGTACCGTTCTTC; clone_size: .; j_call: TRBJ2-1; v_call: TRBV7-3; d_call: .
cdr3_aa: CASSLRVTLNTEAFF; cdr3_nt: TGTGCCAGCAGCCTCAGGGTGACCCTGAACACTGAAGCTTTCTTT; clone_size: .; j_call: TRBJ1-1; v_call: TRBV6-6; d_call: .
cdr3_aa: CASSGGITVYGYTF; cdr3_nt: TGTGCCAGCAGTGGAGGGATTACAGTCTATGGCTACACCTTC; clone_size: .; j_call: TRBJ1-2; v_call: TRBV5-6; d_call: .
cdr3_aa: CASSHTSGSSDEQFF; cdr3_nt: TGTGCCAGCAGCCACACTAGCGGGAGCTCAGATGAGCAGTTCTTC; clone_size: .; j_call: TRBJ2-1; v_call: TRBV7-3; d_call: TRBD2
cdr3_aa: CASSNNRVDTEAFF; cdr3_nt: TGTGCCAGCAGCAACAACAGGGTCGACACTGAAGCTTTCTTT; clone_size: .; j_call: TRBJ1-1; v_call: TRBV7-9; d_call: .
cdr3_aa: CASSTRQGDSEAFF; cdr3_nt: TGTGCCAGCAGCACGAGACAGGGCGATTCGGAAGCTTTCTTT; clone_size: few; j_call: TRBJ1-1; v_call: TRBV7-2; d_call: TRBD1
cdr3_aa: CASSQDRNYGYTF; cdr3_nt: TGTGCCAGTAGCCAGGACAGGAACTATGGCTACACCTTC; clone_size: .; j_call: TRBJ1-2; v_call: TRBV19; d_call: TRBD1
cdr3_aa: CASSEEHWAGRYGYTF; cdr3_nt: TGTGCCAGCAGTGAAGAACACTGGGCAGGGCGTTATGGCTACACCTTC; clone_size: few; j_call: TRBJ1-2; v_call: TRBV2; d_call: .
cdr3_aa: CAWGSLVNEQFF; cdr3_nt: TGTGCCTGGGGTAGCCTAGTCAATGAGCAGTTCTTC; clone_size: .; j_call: TRBJ2-1; v_call: TRBV30; d_call: .
cdr3_aa: CATSSLQGQGSSYNEQFF; cdr3_nt: TGTGCCACCAGCTCACTACAGGGGCAGGGGAGCTCCTACAATGAGCAGTTCTTC; clone_size: .; j_call: TRBJ2-1; v_call: TRBV15; d_call: TRBD1
cdr3_aa: CASSLVTGANTEAFF; cdr3_nt: TGTGCCAGCAGCTTGGTGACAGGGGCCAACACTGAAGCTTTCTTT; clone_size: few; j_call: TRBJ1-1; v_call: TRBV5-7; d_call: TRBD1
cdr3_aa: CASSHGQGAFGANVLTF; cdr3_nt: TGTGCCAGCAGCCATGGACAGGGGGCATTTGGGGCCAACGTCCTGACTTTC; clone_size: once; j_call: TRBJ2-6; v_call: TRBV5-4; d_call: TRBD1
cdr3_aa: CASSLDHTGGEWDRTYGYTF; cdr3_nt: TGTGCCAGCAGCTTAGACCATACCGGAGGCGAGTGGGACAGGACGTATGGCTACACCTTC; clone_size: .; j_call: TRBJ1-2; v_call: TRBV11-2; d_call: TRBD1
cdr3_aa: CASSPFLFGEGNIQYF; cdr3_nt: TGTGCCAGCTCACCCTTCCTGTTCGGGGAGGGCAACATTCAGTACTTC; clone_size: .; j_call: TRBJ2-4; v_call: TRBV18; d_call: TRBD2
cdr3_aa: CASSPPRTPLHF; cdr3_nt: TGTGCCAGCAGTCCGCCCAGGACACCCCTCCACTTT; clone_size: .; j_call: TRBJ1-6; v_call: TRBV6-6; d_call: .
cdr3_aa: CATSREGSQAYEQYF; cdr3_nt: TGTGCCACCAGCAGGGAGGGAAGTCAGGCCTACGAGCAGTACTTC; clone_size: .; j_call: TRBJ2-7; v_call: TRBV15; d_call: .
cdr3_aa: CSVGEGTGELFF; cdr3_nt: TGCAGCGTGGGAGAAGGCACCGGGGAGCTGTTTTTT; clone_size: .; j_call: TRBJ2-2; v_call: TRBV29-1; d_call: .
cdr3_aa: CASSQGDRAPEKLFF; cdr3_nt: TGCGCCAGCAGCCAAGGGGACAGGGCCCCCGAAAAACTGTTTTTT; clone_size: .; j_call: TRBJ1-4; v_call: TRBV4-3; d_call: TRBD1
cdr3_aa: CASSLPPGQGELEQYF; cdr3_nt: TGTGCCAGCAGCTTACCCCCCGGACAGGGGGAATTGGAGCAGTACTTC; clone_size: .; j_call: TRBJ2-7; v_call: TRBV11-3; d_call: TRBD1
cdr3_aa: CASSHPTGCEQYF; cdr3_nt: TGTGCCAGCAGCCATCCGACAGGGTGTGAGCAGTACTTC; clone_size: .; j_call: TRBJ2-7; v_call: TRBV6-5; d_call: TRBD1
cdr3_aa: CASSFDMKSSYEQYF; cdr3_nt: TGTGCCAGCAGTTTTGATATGAAGAGCTCCTACGAGCAGTACTTC; clone_size: .; j_call: TRBJ2-7; v_call: TRBV27; d_call: .
cdr3_aa: CASNPTSGSGTDTQYF; cdr3_nt: TGTGCCAGTAACCCGACTAGCGGGAGTGGGACAGATACGCAGTATTTT; clone_size: .; j_call: TRBJ2-3; v_call: TRBV19; d_call: TRBD2
cdr3_aa: CASSIALDRGLRNQPQHF; cdr3_nt: TGTGCCAGTAGTATTGCCCTAGACAGGGGGCTTCGCAATCAGCCCCAGCATTTT; clone_size: .; j_call: TRBJ1-5; v_call: TRBV19; d_call: TRBD1
cdr3_aa: CASSSRQGVSRNTIYF; cdr3_nt: TGTGCCAGCAGTTCCCGACAGGGGGTGTCTAGAAACACCATATATTTT; clone_size: few; j_call: TRBJ1-3; v_call: TRBV6-6; d_call: TRBD1